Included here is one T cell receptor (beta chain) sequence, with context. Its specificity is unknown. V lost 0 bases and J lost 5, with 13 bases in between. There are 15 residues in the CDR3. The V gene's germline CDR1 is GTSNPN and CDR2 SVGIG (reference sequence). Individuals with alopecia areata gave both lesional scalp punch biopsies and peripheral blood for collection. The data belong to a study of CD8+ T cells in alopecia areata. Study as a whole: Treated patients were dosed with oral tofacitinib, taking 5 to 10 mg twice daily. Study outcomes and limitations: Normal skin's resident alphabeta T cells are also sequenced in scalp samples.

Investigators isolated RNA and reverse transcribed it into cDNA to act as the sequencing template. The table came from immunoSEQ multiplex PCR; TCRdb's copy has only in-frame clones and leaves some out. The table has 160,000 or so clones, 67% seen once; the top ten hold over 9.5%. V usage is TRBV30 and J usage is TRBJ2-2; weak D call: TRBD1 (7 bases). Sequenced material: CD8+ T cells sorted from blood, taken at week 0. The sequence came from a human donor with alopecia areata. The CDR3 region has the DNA TGTGCCTGGAGTGTTGGAGGGGGCAGGACCGGGGAGCTGTTTTTT. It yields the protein CAWSVGGGRTGELFF.